Listed below are T cell receptor beta chains from one sample, sequenced in a study of shared clonotypes between healthy human individuals. Data came from immunoSEQ multiplex PCR; TCRdb stores just in-frame clones and leaves some out. The sample includes 2 million to 3 million clones, 85% to 95% of them seen just once. Sequenced sample: naive CD4+ T cells sorted from blood. Source of these receptors: a man aged 18 to 30 in good health. Both conserved end residues are part of each CDR3. The order of the fields is clone size, V gene, J gene, D gene, CDR3 protein, CDR3 DNA. A D gene is named only where the DNA matches it firmly. Size is omitted from some rows. Given values are once, few, many or a class for expanded clones.

NA	TRBV9	TRBJ2-3	NA	CASSVGPRSTDTQYF	TGTGCCAGCAGCGTAGGGCCCCGGAGCACAGATACGCAGTATTTT
NA	TRBV9	TRBJ2-3	TRBD2	CASSASLPTSRHTDTQYF	TGTGCCAGCAGCGCCTCCCTGCCGACTAGCAGACACACAGATACGCAGTATTTT
NA	TRBV11-2	TRBJ2-5	TRBD2	CASSPGLAGLRETQYF	TGTGCCAGCAGCCCAGGACTAGCGGGACTAAGAGAGACCCAGTACTTC
NA	TRBV2	TRBJ2-7	TRBD2	CASRTSGGPYEQYF	TGTGCCAGCAGGACTAGCGGGGGGCCTTACGAGCAGTACTTC
NA	TRBV27	TRBJ2-7	NA	CASRLGGPTYEQYF	TGTGCCAGCAGGCTCGGGGGACCAACCTACGAGCAGTACTTC
once	TRBV23-1	TRBJ1-6	TRBD1	CASSQSGTEHVLYNSPLHF	TGCGCCAGCAGTCAATCCGGGACAGAGCACGTCTTGTATAATTCACCCCTCCACTTT
NA	TRBV28	TRBJ1-6	NA	CASGGGSYNSPLHF	TGTGCCAGCGGGGGGGGGTCCTATAATTCACCCCTCCACTTT
few	TRBV5-1	TRBJ2-5	NA	CASSLAGGETQYF	TGCGCCAGCAGCTTGGCCGGGGGAGAGACCCAGTACTTC
NA	TRBV7-6	TRBJ2-3	NA	CASSSTQQGTDTQYF	TGTGCCAGCAGCTCGACCCAACAGGGCACAGATACGCAGTATTTT
NA	TRBV7-9	TRBJ2-3	NA	CASSLYGLSTDTQYF	TGTGCCAGCAGCTTATACGGACTTAGCACAGATACGCAGTATTTT
NA	TRBV2	TRBJ1-2	TRBD1	CASTLRQGAVYGYTF	TGTGCCAGCACTCTCCGACAGGGGGCCGTCTATGGCTACACCTTC
NA	TRBV18	TRBJ2-3	NA	CASSPIRGDTQYF	TGTGCCAGCTCACCAATTCGGGGGGATACGCAGTATTTT
few	TRBV19	TRBJ1-5	NA	CASSIESAGASNQPQHF	TGTGCCAGTAGTATTGAGTCGGCAGGCGCTAGCAATCAGCCCCAGCATTTT
NA	TRBV20-1	TRBJ1-1	NA	CSARPQTEAFF	TGCAGTGCTAGGCCACAGACTGAAGCTTTCTTT
NA	TRBV2	TRBJ2-1	NA	CATRLGLYNEQFF	TGTGCCACTAGACTAGGGCTGTACAATGAGCAGTTCTTC
NA	TRBV19	TRBJ2-7	NA	CASSTQGTPSYEQYF	TGTGCCAGTAGTACCCAAGGGACACCCTCCTACGAGCAGTACTTC
NA	TRBV5-1	TRBJ2-3	NA	CASSLGGLGDTQYF	TGCGCCAGCAGCTTGGGTGGGCTTGGAGATACGCAGTATTTT
NA	TRBV6-1	TRBJ1-4	NA	CASSESQALNEKLFF	TGTGCCAGCAGTGAAAGTCAGGCTCTTAATGAAAAACTGTTTTTT
once	TRBV29-1	TRBJ1-1	TRBD1	CSVGTGKNTEAFF	TGCAGCGTTGGGACAGGGAAGAACACTGAAGCTTTCTTT
NA	TRBV27	TRBJ2-2	TRBD2	CASTGLAGLRSGELFF	TGTGCCAGCACCGGACTAGCGGGGTTACGCTCCGGGGAGCTGTTTTTT
NA	TRBV7-2	TRBJ2-5	NA	CASSLPGTQLHAQYF	TGTGCCAGCAGCTTACCCGGGACCCAACTTCACGCCCAGTACTTC
NA	TRBV15	TRBJ1-2	NA	CATSPDTNYGYTF	TGTGCCACCAGCCCGGACACGAACTATGGCTACACCTTC
NA	TRBV2	TRBJ2-2	NA	CASSERGTGELFF	TGTGCCAGCAGTGAACGCGGGACCGGGGAGCTGTTTTTT
NA	TRBV6-5	TRBJ2-7	NA	CASSYGLGEQYF	TGTGCCAGCAGTTACGGGTTGGGCGAGCAGTACTTC
NA	TRBV6-5	TRBJ1-1	NA	CASSYSAARENTEAFF	TGTGCCAGCAGTTACTCTGCCGCGCGAGAGAACACTGAAGCTTTCTTT